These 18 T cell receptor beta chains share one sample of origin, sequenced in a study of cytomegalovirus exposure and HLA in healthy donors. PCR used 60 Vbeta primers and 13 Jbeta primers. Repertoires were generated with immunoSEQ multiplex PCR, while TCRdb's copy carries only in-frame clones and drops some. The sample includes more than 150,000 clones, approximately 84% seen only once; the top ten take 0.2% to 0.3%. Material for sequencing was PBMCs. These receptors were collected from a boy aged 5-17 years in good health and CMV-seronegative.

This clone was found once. The CDR3 loop reads CASRVRGLGTEAFF. The CDR3 DNA is TGTGCCAGCAGGGTTAGGGGGCTGGGCACTGAAGCTTTCTTT. The V call is TRBV7-2, the J call TRBJ1-1; TRBD1 matches at 7 bases. CDR3 length equals 14 residues. From germline, CDR1 is SGHTA and CDR2 FQGNSA. Losses at the gene ends were 6 bases for V and 4 bases for J; bases not matched to a gene: 8.

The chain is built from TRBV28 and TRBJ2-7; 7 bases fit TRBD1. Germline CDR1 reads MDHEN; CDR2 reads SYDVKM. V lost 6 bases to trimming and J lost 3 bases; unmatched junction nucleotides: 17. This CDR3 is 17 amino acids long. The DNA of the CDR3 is TGTGCCAGCAGCACGATCACCCGGGACAGATTATTCTACGAGCAGTACTTC. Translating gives CASSTITRDRLFYEQYF.

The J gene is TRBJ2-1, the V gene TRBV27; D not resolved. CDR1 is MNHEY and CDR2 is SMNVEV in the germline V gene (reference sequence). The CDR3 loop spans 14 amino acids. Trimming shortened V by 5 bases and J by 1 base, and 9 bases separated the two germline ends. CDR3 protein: CASSLLRSYNEQFF. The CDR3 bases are TGTGCCAGCAGTCTCCTGAGGTCCTACAATGAGCAGTTCTTC.

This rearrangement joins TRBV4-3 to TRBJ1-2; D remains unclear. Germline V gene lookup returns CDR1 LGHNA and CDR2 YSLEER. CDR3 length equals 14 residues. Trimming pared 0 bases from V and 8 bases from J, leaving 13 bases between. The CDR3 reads CASSQDVGLSGYTF. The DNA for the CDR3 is TGCGCCAGCAGCCAAGACGTAGGACTCTCGGGCTACACCTTC.

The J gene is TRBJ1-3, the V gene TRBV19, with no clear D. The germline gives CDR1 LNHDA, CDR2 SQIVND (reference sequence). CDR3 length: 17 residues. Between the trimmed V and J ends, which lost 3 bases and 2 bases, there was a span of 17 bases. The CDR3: CASSMGLPIHPGNTIYF. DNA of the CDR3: TGTGCCAGTAGTATGGGCCTTCCTATTCACCCTGGAAACACCATATATTTT.

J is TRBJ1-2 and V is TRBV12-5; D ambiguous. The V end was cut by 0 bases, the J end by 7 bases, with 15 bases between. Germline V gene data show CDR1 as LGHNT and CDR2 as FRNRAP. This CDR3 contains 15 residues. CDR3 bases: TGTGCTAGTGGTTTGGTTCCCAGCTTGACATCTGGCTACACCTTC. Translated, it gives CASGLVPSLTSGYTF.

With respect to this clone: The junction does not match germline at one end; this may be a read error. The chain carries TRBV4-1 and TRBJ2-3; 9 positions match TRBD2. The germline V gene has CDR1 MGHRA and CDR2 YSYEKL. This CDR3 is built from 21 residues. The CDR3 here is CASTLGGVGASGAVSTDTQCF. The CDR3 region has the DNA TGCGCCAGCACCCTAGGGGGGGTTGGGGCTAGCGGGGCCGTAAGCACAGATACGCAGTGTTTT.

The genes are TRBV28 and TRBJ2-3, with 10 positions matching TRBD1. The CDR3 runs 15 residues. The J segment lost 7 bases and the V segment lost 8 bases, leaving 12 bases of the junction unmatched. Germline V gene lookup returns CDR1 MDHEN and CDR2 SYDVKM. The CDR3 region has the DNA TGTGCCAGCCAAAGGCCGGGGACAGGGGCAAATACGCAGTATTTT. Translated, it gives CASQRPGTGANTQYF.

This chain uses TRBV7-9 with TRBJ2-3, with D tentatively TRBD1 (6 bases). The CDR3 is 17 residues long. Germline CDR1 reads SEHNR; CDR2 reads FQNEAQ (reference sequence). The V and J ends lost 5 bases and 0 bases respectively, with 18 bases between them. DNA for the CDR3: TGTGCCAGCAGCCCAGGGGCACTTCCTCGCAGCACAGATACGCAGTATTTT. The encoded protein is CASSPGALPRSTDTQYF.

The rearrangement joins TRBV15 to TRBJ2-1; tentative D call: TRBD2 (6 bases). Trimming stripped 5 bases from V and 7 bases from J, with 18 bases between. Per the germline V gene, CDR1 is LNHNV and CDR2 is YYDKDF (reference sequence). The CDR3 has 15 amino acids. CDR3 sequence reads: CATSLGSLASNEQFF. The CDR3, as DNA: TGTGCCACCAGCCTTGGTTCTCTAGCGTCGAATGAGCAGTTCTTC.

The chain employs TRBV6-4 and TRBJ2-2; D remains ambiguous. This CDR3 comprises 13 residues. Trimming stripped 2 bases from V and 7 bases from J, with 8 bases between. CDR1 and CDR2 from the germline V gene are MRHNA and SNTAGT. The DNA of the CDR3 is TGTGCCAGCAGTGACGGGCGTAGCGGGGAGCTGTTTTTT. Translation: CASSDGRSGELFF.

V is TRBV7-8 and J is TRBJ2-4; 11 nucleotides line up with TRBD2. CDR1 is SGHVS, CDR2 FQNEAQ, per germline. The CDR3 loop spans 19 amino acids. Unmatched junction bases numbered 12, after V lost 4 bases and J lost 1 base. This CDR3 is CASSSRLAGLERAKNIQYF. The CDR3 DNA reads TGTGCCAGCAGCTCTCGACTAGCGGGGCTTGAGAGGGCCAAAAACATTCAGTACTTC.

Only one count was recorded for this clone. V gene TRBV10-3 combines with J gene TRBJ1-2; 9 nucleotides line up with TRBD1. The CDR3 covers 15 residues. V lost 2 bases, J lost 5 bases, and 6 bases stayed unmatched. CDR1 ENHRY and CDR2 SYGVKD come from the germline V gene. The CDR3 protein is CAISEPTGGRYGYTF. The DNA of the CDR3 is TGTGCCATCAGTGAGCCGACAGGGGGAAGGTATGGCTACACCTTC.

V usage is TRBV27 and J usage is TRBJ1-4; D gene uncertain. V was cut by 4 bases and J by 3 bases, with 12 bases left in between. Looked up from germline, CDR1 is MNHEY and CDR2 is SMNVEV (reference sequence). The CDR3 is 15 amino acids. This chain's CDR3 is CASSSPGVANEKLFF. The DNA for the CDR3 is TGTGCCAGCAGTTCCCCCGGTGTGGCTAATGAAAAACTGTTTTTT.

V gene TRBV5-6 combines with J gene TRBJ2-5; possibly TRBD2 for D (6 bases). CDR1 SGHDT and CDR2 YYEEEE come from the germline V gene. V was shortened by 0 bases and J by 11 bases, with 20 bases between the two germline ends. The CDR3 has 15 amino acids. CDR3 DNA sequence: TGTGCCAGCAGCTTGGGCGGGACTTTTAGTGGGGAGCAGTACTTC. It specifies CASSLGGTFSGEQYF.

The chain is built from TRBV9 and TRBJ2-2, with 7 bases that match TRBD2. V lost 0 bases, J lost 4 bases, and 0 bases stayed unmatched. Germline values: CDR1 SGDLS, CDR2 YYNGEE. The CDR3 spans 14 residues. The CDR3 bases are TGTGCCAGCAGCGTAGGGGGGGGCACCGGGGAGCTGTTTTTT. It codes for CASSVGGGTGELFF.

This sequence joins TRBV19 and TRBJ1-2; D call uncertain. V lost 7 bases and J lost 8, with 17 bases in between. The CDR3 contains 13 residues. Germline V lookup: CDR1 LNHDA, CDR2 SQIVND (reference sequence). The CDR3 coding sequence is TGTGCCAGTATGGAGGTGGGGATGAGGGGCTACACCTTC. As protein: CASMEVGMRGYTF.

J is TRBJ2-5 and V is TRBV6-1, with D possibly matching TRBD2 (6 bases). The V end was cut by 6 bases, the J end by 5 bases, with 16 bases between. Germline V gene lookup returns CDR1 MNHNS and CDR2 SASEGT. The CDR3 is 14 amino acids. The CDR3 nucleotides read TGTGCCAGCAGCCGAGGCGGGGCCGGGGAGACCCAGTACTTC. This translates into CASSRGGAGETQYF.